The 27 T cell receptor beta chains below come from one sample, sequenced in a study of blood T cell repertoires in COVID-19 (dated by TCRdb to 2018 to 2021). Libraries were made using the immunoSEQ multiplex PCR assay. The immuneACCESS repertoire file appears here via TCRdb, limited to in-frame rearrangements. These files lack a portion of the clones; in checked studies, under half of the deficit traces to unresolved V genes, and the cause of the others is not known. This sample holds around 100,000 clones; 75% to 90% were observed only once. The ten largest clonotypes hold about 6.1% of the sample. The sequencing sample was made of peripheral blood. The receptor set was obtained from a woman between 55 and 75 years old with COVID-19, enrolled during active disease.

The chain uses TRBV9 and TRBJ2-2; no clear D. Germline V gene data show CDR1 as SGDLS and CDR2 as YYNGEE. The V and J ends lost 4 bases and 1 base respectively, with 8 bases between them. The CDR3 sequence is 14 residues long. CDR3 region: CASSRLENTGELFF. The CDR3 nucleotides are TGTGCCAGCAGCCGCTTAGAGAACACCGGGGAGCTGTTTTTT.

Details on this clone: This sample includes further DNA sequences coding for the same CDR3. CDR3 sequence reads: CASSRTGNTEAFF. The CDR3 nucleotides read TGCGCCAGCTCGAGGACAGGGAACACTGAAGCTTTCTTT. The chain has TRBV5-1 and TRBJ1-1, with TRBD1 identical over 7 bases. J gave up 1 base and V 7 bases, and 4 bases lay outside the gene matches. The CDR3 totals 13 residues. CDR1 and CDR2 (germline): SGHRS, YFSETQ.

The V gene is TRBV9, the J gene TRBJ1-2, with TRBD1 identical over 7 bases. The CDR3 consists of 15 residues. The ends lost 3 bases at V and 2 bases at J; junction bases unmatched: 7. CDR1 SGDLS and CDR2 YYNGEE come from the germline V gene. DNA of the CDR3: TGTGCCAGCAGCGCCCGGGACAGACCCAACTATGGCTACACCTTC. It is translated as CASSARDRPNYGYTF.

The rearrangement links TRBV7-3 to TRBJ2-3; 11 positions agree with TRBD2. Germline lookup yields CDR1 SGHTA and CDR2 FQGTGA. The CDR3 loop spans 16 amino acids. Trimming removed 6 bases from V and 0 bases from J; junction bases left unmatched: 5. Here the CDR3 DNA reads TGTGCCAGCAGTTTCAGGACTAGCGGGAGCACAGATACGCAGTATTTT. This encodes CASSFRTSGSTDTQYF. Looking up the rest from reference TRBV7-3 and TRBJ2-3 gives the full variable domain: GAGVSQTPSNKVTEKGKYVELRCDPISGHTALYWYRQSLGQGPEFLIYFQGTGAADDSGLPNDRFFAVRPEGSVSTLKIQRTERGDSAVYLCASSFRTSGSTDTQYFGPGTRLTVL.

V gene TRBV27 combines with J gene TRBJ2-7; 10 nucleotides agree with TRBD2. CDR3 length: 16 amino acids. V shed 3 bases and J 0 bases; nucleotides not matched to a gene: 5. Germline V gene sequence: CDR1 MNHEY, CDR2 SMNVEV (reference sequence). Here the CDR3 reads CASSLLAGGFSYEQYF. DNA of the CDR3: TGTGCCAGCAGTTTGTTAGCGGGGGGCTTCTCCTACGAGCAGTACTTC.

The rearrangement uses TRBV9 and TRBJ1-2; no clear D gene. Germline V gene sequence: CDR1 SGDLS, CDR2 YYNGEE. The CDR3 has 17 amino acids. The germline V and J ends were trimmed by 4 bases and 5 bases, with 24 bases remaining between them. CDR3 sequence (DNA): TGTGCCAGCAGCCCCCACGTTGGGCCATCTACGGGATATGGCTACACCTTC. Its protein product is CASSPHVGPSTGYGYTF.

The rearrangement joins TRBV2 to TRBJ2-7, with 7 positions matching TRBD1. CDR3 length: 14 residues. V shed 6 bases, J shed 2 bases, and the junction held 7 bases outside the gene matches. Germline V gives CDR1 SNHLY, CDR2 FYNNEI. CDR3 protein: CASRATGTTYEQYF. The CDR3 bases are TGTGCCAGCAGGGCGACAGGGACCACCTACGAGCAGTACTTC.

This clone was seen once. The V and J genes are TRBV7-8 and TRBJ2-1, with TRBD2 identical over 8 bases. With V trimmed by 3 bases and J by 2 bases, 6 bases remained unmatched. From germline, CDR1 is SGHVS and CDR2 FQNEAQ. The CDR3 consists of 16 residues. This CDR3 is CASSLQRGTPYNEQFF. The DNA for the CDR3 is TGTGCCAGCAGCTTGCAGCGGGGGACCCCCTACAATGAGCAGTTCTTC.

This rearrangement joins TRBV27 to TRBJ2-3; the D gene is possibly TRBD1 (5 bases). The CDR3 spans 13 residues. Germline CDR1 reads MNHEY; CDR2 reads SMNVEV (reference sequence). Trimming stripped 8 bases from V and 5 bases from J, with 14 bases between. In DNA, the CDR3 is TGTGCCAGCCGAACCAGGGTTGAAGATACGCAGTATTTT. This encodes CASRTRVEDTQYF.

The CDR3 is CASSPTGWQETQYF. As DNA, the CDR3 is TGTGCCAGCAGCCCGACAGGGTGGCAAGAGACCCAGTACTTC. The V call is TRBV6-2 or TRBV6-3, the J call TRBJ2-5; 7 nucleotides agree with TRBD1. V was clipped by 6 bases and J by 2 bases; unmatched bases: 6. The CDR3 consists of 14 residues. CDR1 and CDR2 (germline): MNHEY, SVGEGT.

The rearrangement uses TRBV11-3 and TRBJ2-1, with 14 bases lining up with TRBD2. The CDR3 has 16 residues. Losses at the gene ends were 5 bases for V and 9 bases for J; bases not matched to a gene: 9. The germline V gene has CDR1 SGHNT and CDR2 YENEEA. CDR3 DNA sequence: TGTGCCAGCAGCCCAGGACTAGCGGGGGGAACTGGTGAGCAGTTCTTC. As protein: CASSPGLAGGTGEQFF.

The chain links TRBV7-3 to TRBJ2-7, with a tentative D call TRBD1 (6 bases). V lost 5 bases, J lost 3 bases, and 17 bases lay in between. Germline V gene data show CDR1 as SGHTA and CDR2 as FQGTGA. The CDR3 has 15 residues. The CDR3 DNA reads TGTGCCAGCAGCCACTATCCTGACAGGAACTACGAGCAGTACTTC. It yields the protein CASSHYPDRNYEQYF.

CDR3 residues: CASSISGLAEYNEQFF. The DNA for the CDR3 is TGTGCCAGTAGTATCTCGGGACTAGCGGAATACAATGAGCAGTTCTTC. This chain uses TRBV19 with TRBJ2-1, with TRBD2 identical over 11 bases. The CDR3 totals 16 residues. Germline loops: CDR1 LNHDA, CDR2 SQIVND (reference sequence). With 3 bases clipped from V and 4 bases from J, the junction kept 5 bases outside the gene matches. The full variable domain, completed using reference TRBV19 and TRBJ2-1, is DGGITQSPKYLFRKEGQNVTLSCEQNLNHDAMYWYRQDPGQGLRLIYYSQIVNDFQKGDIAEGYSVSREKKESFPLTVTSAQKNPTAFYLCASSISGLAEYNEQFFGPGTRLTVL.

Here the CDR3 DNA reads TGCGCCAGCACTTTCAGTCCTGCCTACGAGCAGTACTTC. Amino acid sequence: CASTFSPAYEQYF. V usage is TRBV5-1 and J usage is TRBJ2-7; D not certain. The length of the CDR3 is 13 residues. Germline V CDR1 and CDR2: SGHRS, YFSETQ. The V and J ends lost 6 bases and 2 bases respectively, with 12 bases between them.

This rearrangement joins TRBV6-6 to TRBJ1-2, with D unclear. Germline CDR1 reads MNHNY; CDR2 reads SVGAGI (reference sequence). The CDR3 contains 12 residues. The ends were cut back, 5 bases at V and 8 bases at J, with 12 bases in the middle. The CDR3 nucleotides are TGTGCCAGCAGTCCGGACTTCCTCGGCTACACCTTC. It specifies CASSPDFLGYTF.

The chain uses TRBV9 and TRBJ1-2; 8 bases line up with TRBD1. The V segment lost 4 bases and the J segment 4 bases; nucleotides outside the gene matches: 12. The CDR3 is made up of 16 amino acids. CDR1 and CDR2 from the germline V gene are SGDLS and YYNGEE. The CDR3 is CASSRVWQGALYGYTF. The CDR3, as DNA: TGTGCCAGCAGCCGAGTCTGGCAGGGGGCCCTCTATGGCTACACCTTC.

The J gene is TRBJ2-3, the V gene TRBV27; 7 bases are shared with TRBD2. V gave up 8 bases and J gave up 0 bases; unmatched junction bases: 8. This CDR3 region has 15 residues. Germline lookup yields CDR1 MNHEY and CDR2 SMNVEV (reference sequence). CDR3 nucleotides: TGTGCCAGCCTTCTGGGGGGGGGAAGCACAGATACGCAGTATTTT. It is translated as CASLLGGGSTDTQYF.

The V call is TRBV7-3, the J call TRBJ2-3; 8 nucleotides agree with TRBD2. Germline CDR1 and CDR2: SGHTA and FQGTGA. J gave up 11 bases and V 0 bases, and 13 bases lay outside the gene matches. The length of the CDR3 is 16 residues. The CDR3 reads CASSLTSGLAGGRQYF. CDR3 coding DNA: TGTGCCAGCAGCTTAACATCGGGGCTAGCGGGTGGGAGGCAGTATTTT.

V usage is TRBV5-4 and J usage is TRBJ1-3, with D maybe TRBD1 (6 bases). The V gene's germline CDR1 is SGHNT and CDR2 YYREEE (reference sequence). The CDR3 has 16 amino acids. V was shortened by 5 bases and J by 2 bases, with 17 bases between the two germline ends. The CDR3 coding sequence is TGTGCCAGCAGTTCCCGTCAAACAGGGCCTGGAAACACCATATATTTT. It codes for CASSSRQTGPGNTIYF.

The V gene is TRBV6-2 or TRBV6-3, the J gene TRBJ1-5; TRBD1 might be the D (5 bases). The CDR3 has 13 residues. V lost 4 bases and J 8 bases, leaving 12 bases between the germline ends. Looked up from germline, CDR1 is MNHEY and CDR2 is SVGEGT. The CDR3 protein is CASSFERGKPQHF. The CDR3 DNA reads TGTGCCAGCAGTTTTGAGCGGGGGAAGCCCCAGCATTTT.

The chain carries TRBV10-2 and TRBJ1-1, with D possibly being TRBD1 (5 bases). V lost 6 bases, J lost 1 base, and 9 bases lay in between. Germline loops: CDR1 WSHSY, CDR2 SAAADI. The CDR3 spans 13 residues. CDR3 in DNA: TGCGCCAGCAGAGACGGGGGGAACACTGAAGCTTTCTTT. Residues: CASRDGGNTEAFF.

The CDR3 protein is CASSGYGGRTEAFF. The CDR3 nucleotides are TGTGCCAGCAGTGGATACGGAGGTCGCACTGAAGCTTTCTTT. This rearrangement joins TRBV2 to TRBJ1-1; unclear D gene. CDR3 length: 14 residues. Trimming removed 4 bases at V and 4 bases at J, with 13 bases between. Germline V lookup: CDR1 SNHLY, CDR2 FYNNEI.

J is TRBJ1-5 and V is TRBV25-1; D not resolved. Germline-derived CDR1 and CDR2 are MGHDK and SYGVNS. This CDR3 is built from 15 residues. V lost 5 bases to trimming and J lost 4 bases, with 15 bases between them. In DNA, the CDR3 is TGTGCCAGCAGTCCCGGTGCCACGGGGAATCAGCCCCAGCATTTT. As protein: CASSPGATGNQPQHF.

Only one count was recorded for this clone. This rearrangement joins TRBV3-1 (or the pseudogene TRBV3-2) to TRBJ1-6; 9 positions agree with TRBD1. The trim removed 3 bases at V and 9 bases at J, leaving 6 bases unmatched. The CDR3 covers 15 residues. CDR1 and CDR2 (germline): LGHDT, YNNKEL (reference sequence). The CDR3 here is CASSQMTGGISPLHF. In DNA form, the CDR3 reads TGTGCCAGCAGCCAGATGACAGGGGGTATTTCACCCCTCCACTTT.

V gene TRBV11-2 combines with J gene TRBJ2-3; D remains ambiguous. There are 13 residues in the CDR3. V was clipped by 1 base and J by 2 bases, with 4 bases between them. The germline V gene has CDR1 SGHAT and CDR2 FQNNGV. CDR3 nucleotides: TGTGCCAGCAGCTTAGTAGACACAGATACGCAGTATTTT. The encoded protein is CASSLVDTDTQYF.

This rearrangement joins TRBV27 to TRBJ1-4, with TRBD1 as a possible D gene (5 bases). The germline CDR1 and CDR2 sequences are MNHEY and SMNVEV (reference sequence). V was cut by 2 bases and J by 11 bases, with 12 bases left in between. The CDR3 covers 13 residues. CDR3 bases: TGTGCCAGCAGTTTAGAACGAAGGGGTAAACTGTTTTTT. Protein: CASSLERRGKLFF.

V is TRBV9 and J is TRBJ2-5; the match to TRBD2 covers 10 bases. Unmatched junction bases numbered 7, after V lost 6 bases and J lost 5 bases. The CDR3 spans 14 residues. Per the germline V gene, CDR1 is SGDLS and CDR2 is YYNGEE. This chain's CDR3 is CASTSGGGKETQYF. The CDR3, as DNA: TGTGCCAGCACCAGCGGGGGGGGGAAGGAGACCCAGTACTTC.